Sequencing of this T cell receptor (beta chain) was carried out in a study of T-cell reconstitution after alpha-beta-depleted transplantation in children. This clonotype was seen ten or more times. Germline-derived CDR1 and CDR2 are SGHTA and FQGNSA. The CDR3 consists of 16 residues. The trim removed 5 bases at V and 6 bases at J, leaving 9 bases unmatched. A library of TCRbeta sequences, prepared with unique molecular identifiers, was generated. TCRdb re-called the PCR reads through MiXCR, storing one row per CDR3 protein. The sample includes around 210,000 distinct CDR3 sequences, about 6.6% of them seen just once.

The V gene is TRBV7-2, the J gene TRBJ2-1; 11 nucleotides agree with TRBD2. The source material was PBMCs, sampled before TCRalphabeta/CD19-depleted stem cell transplant. The TCR sequence derives from a boy aged 2 to 10 with acute lymphoblastic leukemia, due to receive a stem cell transplant. CDR3 sequence reads: CASSRIAGGLSNEQFF. CDR3 coding DNA: TGTGCCAGCAGCAGAATAGCGGGAGGGCTTAGCAATGAGCAGTTCTTC.